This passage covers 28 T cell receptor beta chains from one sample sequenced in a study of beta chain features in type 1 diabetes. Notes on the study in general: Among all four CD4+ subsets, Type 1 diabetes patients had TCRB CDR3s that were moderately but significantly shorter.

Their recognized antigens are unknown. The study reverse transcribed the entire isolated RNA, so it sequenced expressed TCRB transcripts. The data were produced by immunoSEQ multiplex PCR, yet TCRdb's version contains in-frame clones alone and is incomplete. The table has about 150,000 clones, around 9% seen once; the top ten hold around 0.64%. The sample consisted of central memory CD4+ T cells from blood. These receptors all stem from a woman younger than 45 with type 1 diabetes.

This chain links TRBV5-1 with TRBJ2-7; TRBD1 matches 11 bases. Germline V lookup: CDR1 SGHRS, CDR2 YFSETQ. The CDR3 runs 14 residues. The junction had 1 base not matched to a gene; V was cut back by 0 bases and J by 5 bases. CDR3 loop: CASSLGTGGDEQYF. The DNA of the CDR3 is TGCGCCAGCAGCTTGGGGACAGGGGGCGACGAGCAGTACTTC. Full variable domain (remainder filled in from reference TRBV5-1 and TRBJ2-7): KAGVTQTPRYLIKTRGQQVTLSCSPISGHRSVSWYQQTPGQGLQFLFEYFSETQRNKGNFPGRFSGRQFSNSRSEMNVSTLELGDSALYLCASSLGTGGDEQYFGPGTRLTVT.

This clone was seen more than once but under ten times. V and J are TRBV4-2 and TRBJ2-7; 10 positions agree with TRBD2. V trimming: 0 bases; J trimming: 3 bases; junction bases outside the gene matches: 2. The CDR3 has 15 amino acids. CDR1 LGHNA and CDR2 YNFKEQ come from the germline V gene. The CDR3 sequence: CASSQEASGSYEQYF. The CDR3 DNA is TGTGCCAGCAGCCAAGAGGCTAGCGGGAGCTACGAGCAGTACTTC.

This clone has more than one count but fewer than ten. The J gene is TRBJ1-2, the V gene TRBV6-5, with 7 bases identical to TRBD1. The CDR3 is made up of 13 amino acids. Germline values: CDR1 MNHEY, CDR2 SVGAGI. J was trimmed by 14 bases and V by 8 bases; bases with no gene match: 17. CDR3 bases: TGTGCCAGCCGACCCGGACAGGCGCCTCAAAAAACCTTC. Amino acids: CASRPGQAPQKTF.

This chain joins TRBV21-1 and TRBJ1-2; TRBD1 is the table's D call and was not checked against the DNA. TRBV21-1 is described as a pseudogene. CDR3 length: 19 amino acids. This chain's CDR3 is CASSNRRDRAWYQDYGYTF. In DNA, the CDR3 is TGTGCCAGCAGCAACAGACGAGACAGGGCATGGTACCAGGACTATGGCTACACCTTC.

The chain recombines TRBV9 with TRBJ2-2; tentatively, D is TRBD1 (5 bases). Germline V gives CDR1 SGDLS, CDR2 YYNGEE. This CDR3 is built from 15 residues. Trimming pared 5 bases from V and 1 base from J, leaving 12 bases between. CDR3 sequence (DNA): TGTGCCAGCAGGGGAAGAGGACAGAACACCGGGGAGCTGTTTTTT. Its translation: CASRGRGQNTGELFF.

The CDR3 DNA reads TGCGCCAGCAGCCCAAACAGGGGGCGTACAGATACGCAGTATTTT. This sequence encodes CASSPNRGRTDTQYF. The V call is TRBV5-1, the J call TRBJ2-3, with TRBD1 matching 9 bases. The V segment lost 4 bases and the J segment 3 bases; nucleotides outside the gene matches: 6. The CDR3 runs to 15 residues. CDR1 is SGHRS and CDR2 is YFSETQ in the germline V gene.

This chain's CDR3 is CASSSGSQPQHF. The CDR3 DNA reads TGTGCCAGCAGTTCGGGGAGTCAGCCCCAGCATTTT. The chain links TRBV6-5 to TRBJ1-5; no clear D gene. The V end lost 4 bases, the J end lost 6 bases, and 7 bases lay between the germline ends. From germline, CDR1 is MNHEY and CDR2 SVGAGI. CDR3 length: 12 residues.

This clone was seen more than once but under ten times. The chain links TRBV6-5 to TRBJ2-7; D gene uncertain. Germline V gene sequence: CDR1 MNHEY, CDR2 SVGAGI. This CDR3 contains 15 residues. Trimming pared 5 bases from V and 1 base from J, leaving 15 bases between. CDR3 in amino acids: CASSVSKVQSYEQYF. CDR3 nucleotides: TGTGCCAGCAGTGTTAGTAAAGTTCAATCCTACGAGCAGTACTTC.

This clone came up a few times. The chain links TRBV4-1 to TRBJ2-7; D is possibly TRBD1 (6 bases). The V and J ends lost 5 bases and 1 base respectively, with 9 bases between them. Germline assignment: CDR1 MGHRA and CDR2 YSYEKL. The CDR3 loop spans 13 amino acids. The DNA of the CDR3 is TGCGCCAGCAGCTCAGGGGTTTCCTACGAGCAGTACTTC. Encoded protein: CASSSGVSYEQYF.

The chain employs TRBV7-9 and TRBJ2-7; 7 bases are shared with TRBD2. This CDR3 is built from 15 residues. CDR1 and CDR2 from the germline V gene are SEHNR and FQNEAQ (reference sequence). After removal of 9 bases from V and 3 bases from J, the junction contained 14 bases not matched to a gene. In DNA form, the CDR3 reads TGTGCCAGTTCAGGATCCGCGGGGGTCAACTACGAGCAGTACTTC. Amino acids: CASSGSAGVNYEQYF.

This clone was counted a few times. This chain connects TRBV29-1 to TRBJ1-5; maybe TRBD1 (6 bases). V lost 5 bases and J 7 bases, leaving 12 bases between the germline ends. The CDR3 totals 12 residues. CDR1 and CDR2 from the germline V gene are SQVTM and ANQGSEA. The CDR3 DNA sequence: TGCAGCGTTCAGGGGTTCGGGCAGCCCCAGCATTTT. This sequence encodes CSVQGFGQPQHF.

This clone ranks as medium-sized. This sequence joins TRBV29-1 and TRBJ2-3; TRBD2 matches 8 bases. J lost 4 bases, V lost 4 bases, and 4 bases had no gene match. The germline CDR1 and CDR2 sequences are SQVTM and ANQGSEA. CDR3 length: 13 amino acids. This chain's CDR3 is CSVGLSGADTQYF. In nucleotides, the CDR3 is TGCAGCGTTGGACTTAGCGGGGCAGATACGCAGTATTTT.

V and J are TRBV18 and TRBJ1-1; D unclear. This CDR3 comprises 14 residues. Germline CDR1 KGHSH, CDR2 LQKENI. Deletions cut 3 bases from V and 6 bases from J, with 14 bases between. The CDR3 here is CASSPSGWAPEAFF. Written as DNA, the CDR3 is TGTGCCAGCTCACCGTCGGGGTGGGCCCCTGAAGCTTTCTTT.

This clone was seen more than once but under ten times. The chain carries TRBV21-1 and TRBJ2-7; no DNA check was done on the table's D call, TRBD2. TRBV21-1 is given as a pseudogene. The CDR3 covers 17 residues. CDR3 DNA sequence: TGTGCCAGCAGCAAAGAGGTAGCGGGAGGGCCGACCTACGAGCAGTACTTC. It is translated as CASSKEVAGGPTYEQYF.

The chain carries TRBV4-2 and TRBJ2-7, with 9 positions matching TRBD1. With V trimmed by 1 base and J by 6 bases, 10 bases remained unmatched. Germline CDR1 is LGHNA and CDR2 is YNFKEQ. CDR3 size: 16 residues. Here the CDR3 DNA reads TGTGCCAGCAGCCAAGGAACCGGGACAGGGCAGACCGAGCAGTACTTC. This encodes CASSQGTGTGQTEQYF.

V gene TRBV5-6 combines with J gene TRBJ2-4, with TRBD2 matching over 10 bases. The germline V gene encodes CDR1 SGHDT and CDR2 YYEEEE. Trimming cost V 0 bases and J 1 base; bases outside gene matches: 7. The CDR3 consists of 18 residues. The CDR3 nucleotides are TGTGCCAGCAGCTTGGCGCTAGCGGGAGTTGGGGCCAAAAACATTCAGTACTTC. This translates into CASSLALAGVGAKNIQYF.

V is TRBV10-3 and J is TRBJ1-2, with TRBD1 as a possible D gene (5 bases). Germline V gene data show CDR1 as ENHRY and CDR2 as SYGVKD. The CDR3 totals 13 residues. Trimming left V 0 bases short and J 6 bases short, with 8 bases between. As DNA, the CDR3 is TGTGCCATCAGTGAGTCCAGGGAGGATGGCTACACCTTC. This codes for CAISESREDGYTF.

CDR3 bases: TGTGCCAGCAAAACGCAGACAGGGGGTGGGCAGTACTTC. Translation: CASKTQTGGGQYF. J is TRBJ2-7 and V is TRBV2, with 9 positions matching TRBD1. CDR3 length: 13 residues. The trim removed 7 bases at V and 9 bases at J, leaving 10 bases unmatched. Germline CDR1 reads SNHLY; CDR2 reads FYNNEI.

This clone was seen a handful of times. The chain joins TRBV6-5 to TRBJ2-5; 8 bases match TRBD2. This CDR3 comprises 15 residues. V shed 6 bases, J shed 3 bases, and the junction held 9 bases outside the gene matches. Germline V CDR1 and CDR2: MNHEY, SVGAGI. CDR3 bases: TGTGCCAGCAGAACGTTGACTAGCGCCGAAGAGACCCAGTACTTC. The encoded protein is CASRTLTSAEETQYF.

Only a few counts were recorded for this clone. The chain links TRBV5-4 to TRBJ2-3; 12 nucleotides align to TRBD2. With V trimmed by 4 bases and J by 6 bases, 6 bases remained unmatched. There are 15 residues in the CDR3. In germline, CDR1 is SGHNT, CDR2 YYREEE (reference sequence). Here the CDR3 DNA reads TGTGCCAGCAGCCCCCAGACTAGCGGGAGTGATACGCAGTATTTT. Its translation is CASSPQTSGSDTQYF.

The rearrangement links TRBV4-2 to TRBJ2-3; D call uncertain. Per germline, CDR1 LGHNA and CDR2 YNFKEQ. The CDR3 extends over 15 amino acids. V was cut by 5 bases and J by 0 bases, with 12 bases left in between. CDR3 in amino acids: CASSLAHASTDTQYF. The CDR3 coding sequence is TGTGCCAGCAGCTTAGCCCACGCTAGCACAGATACGCAGTATTTT.

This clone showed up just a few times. In DNA, the CDR3 is TGTGCCAGCACGACAGGGTTGGGTGAGCAGTACTTC. Protein product: CASTTGLGEQYF. The rearrangement uses TRBV6-6 and TRBJ2-7, with 7 bases fitting TRBD1. The CDR3 is 12 residues long. Unmatched junction bases numbered 7, after V lost 7 bases and J lost 7 bases. Germline V gene sequence: CDR1 MNHNY, CDR2 SVGAGI (reference sequence).

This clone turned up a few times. The CDR3 here is CASSLLSGKNIQYF. The CDR3 DNA follows: TGCGCCAGCAGCCTCCTGTCCGGCAAAAACATTCAGTACTTC. The chain joins TRBV4-3 to TRBJ2-4; D call uncertain. Germline V gene data show CDR1 as LGHNA and CDR2 as YSLEER. This CDR3 has 14 residues. The V end lost 4 bases, the J end lost 3 bases, and 10 bases lay between the germline ends.

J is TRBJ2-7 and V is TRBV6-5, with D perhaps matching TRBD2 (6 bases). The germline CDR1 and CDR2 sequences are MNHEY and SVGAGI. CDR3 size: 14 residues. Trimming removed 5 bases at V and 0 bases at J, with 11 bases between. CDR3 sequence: CASSGGVGSYEQYF. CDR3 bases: TGTGCCAGCAGTGGCGGGGTGGGCTCCTACGAGCAGTACTTC.

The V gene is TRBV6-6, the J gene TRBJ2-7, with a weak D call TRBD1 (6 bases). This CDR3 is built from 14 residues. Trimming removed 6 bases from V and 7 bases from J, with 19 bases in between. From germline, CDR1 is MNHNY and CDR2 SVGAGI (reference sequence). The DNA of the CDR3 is TGTGCCAGCAGGCCTCGTGGGGGCCTCGGGGAGCAGTACTTC. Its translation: CASRPRGGLGEQYF.

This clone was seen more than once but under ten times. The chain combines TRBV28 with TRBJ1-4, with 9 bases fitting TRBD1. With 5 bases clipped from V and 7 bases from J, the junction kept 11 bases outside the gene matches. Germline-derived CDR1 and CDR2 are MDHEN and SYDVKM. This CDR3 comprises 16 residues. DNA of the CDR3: TGTGCCAGCAGTCCGGACAGGGGCAATTGGGGTGAAAAACTGTTTTTT. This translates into CASSPDRGNWGEKLFF.

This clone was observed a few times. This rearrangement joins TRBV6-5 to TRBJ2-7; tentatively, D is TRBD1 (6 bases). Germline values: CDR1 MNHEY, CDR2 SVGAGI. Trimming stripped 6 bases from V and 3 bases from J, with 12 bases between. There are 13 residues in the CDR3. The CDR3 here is CASSRDTNYEQYF. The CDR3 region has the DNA TGTGCCAGCAGCCGGGACACAAACTACGAGCAGTACTTC.

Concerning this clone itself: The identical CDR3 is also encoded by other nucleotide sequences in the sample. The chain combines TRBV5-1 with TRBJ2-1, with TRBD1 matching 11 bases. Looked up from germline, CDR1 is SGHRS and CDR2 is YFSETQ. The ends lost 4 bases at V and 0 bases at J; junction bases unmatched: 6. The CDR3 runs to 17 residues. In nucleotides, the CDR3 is TGCGCCAGCAGCCCCGGGACAGGGGGAAGCTCCTACAATGAGCAGTTCTTC. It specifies CASSPGTGGSSYNEQFF.